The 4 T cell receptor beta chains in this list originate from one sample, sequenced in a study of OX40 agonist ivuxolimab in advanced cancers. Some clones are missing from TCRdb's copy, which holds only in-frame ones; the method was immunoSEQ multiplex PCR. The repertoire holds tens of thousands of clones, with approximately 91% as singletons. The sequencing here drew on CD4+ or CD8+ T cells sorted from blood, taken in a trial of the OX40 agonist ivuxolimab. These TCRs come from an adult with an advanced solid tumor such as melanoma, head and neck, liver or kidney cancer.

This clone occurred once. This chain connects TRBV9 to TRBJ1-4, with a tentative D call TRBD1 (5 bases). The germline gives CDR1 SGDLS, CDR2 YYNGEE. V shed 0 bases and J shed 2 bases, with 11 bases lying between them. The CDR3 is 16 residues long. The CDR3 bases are TGTGCCAGCAGCGTAGACGTTTCAGGGACTAATGAAAAACTGTTTTTT. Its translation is CASSVDVSGTNEKLFF.

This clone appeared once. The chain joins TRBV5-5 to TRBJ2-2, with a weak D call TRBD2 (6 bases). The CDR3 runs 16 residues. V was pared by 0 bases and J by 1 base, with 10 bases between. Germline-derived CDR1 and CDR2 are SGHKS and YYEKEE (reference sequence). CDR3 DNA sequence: TGTGCCAGCAGCTTGGGGCGGGGCCGGAACACCGGGGAGCTGTTTTTT. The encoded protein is CASSLGRGRNTGELFF. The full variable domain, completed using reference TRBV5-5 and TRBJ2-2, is DAGVTQSPTHLIKTRGQQVTLRCSPISGHKSVSWYQQVLGQGPQFIFQYYEKEERGRGNFPDRFSARQFPNYSSELNVNALLLGDSALYLCASSLGRGRNTGELFFGEGSRLTVL.

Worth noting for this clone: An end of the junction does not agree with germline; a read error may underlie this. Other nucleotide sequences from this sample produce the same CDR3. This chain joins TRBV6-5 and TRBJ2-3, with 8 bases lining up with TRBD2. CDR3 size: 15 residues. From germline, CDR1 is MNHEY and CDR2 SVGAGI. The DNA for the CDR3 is TGCGCCAGCAGTTCCTATAGCGGGGACACAGATACGCAGTATTTT. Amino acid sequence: CASSSYSGDTDTQYF.

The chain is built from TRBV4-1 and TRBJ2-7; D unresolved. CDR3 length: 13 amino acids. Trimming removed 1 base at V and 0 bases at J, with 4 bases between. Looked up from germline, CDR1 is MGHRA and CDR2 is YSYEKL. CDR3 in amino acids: CASSQAFSYEQYV. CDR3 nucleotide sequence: TGCGCCAGCAGCCAAGCTTTCTCCTACGAGCAGTACGTC.